This is a list of T cell receptor beta chains from one sample in a study of T-cell memory formation after mild COVID-19. Each CDR3 protein is one row after TCRdb ran MiXCR on the 5' RACE reads. The top ten hold about 12% of the sample, which has just under 550,000 distinct CDR3 sequences, around 21% seen once. Sequencing used PBMCs or a T cell subset sorted from them (not recorded which). The receptors originated from an adult woman who had mild COVID-19 (a few samples of this study predate the infection). Cell type and time point are not known. The CDR3 runs from the conserved cysteine through the conserved F or W. A D gene is named only where the DNA matches it firmly. Expanded clones get a size class; other rows say once, few or many, or leave the size out.

clone_size | d_call | j_call | v_call | cdr3_nt | cdr3_aa
few | TRBD2 | TRBJ2-7 | TRBV7-2 | TGTGCCAGCAGCTTTAATAGCAGACTAGCGTACTCCTACGAGCAGTACTTC | CASSFNSRLAYSYEQYF
. | TRBD2 | TRBJ2-3 | TRBV24-1 | TGTGCCACCAGTCACACGCGGGGGGGGGCGGCGGATACGCAGTATTTT | CATSHTRGGAADTQYF
few | . | TRBJ2-7 | TRBV5-6 | TGTGCCAGCAGCGTGGGGGACCTCCGCTACGAGCAGTACTTC | CASSVGDLRYEQYF
. | TRBD1 | TRBJ1-5 | TRBV6-5 | TGTGCCAGCAGGGACAGGGGGGGGGGCAATCAGCCCCAGCATTTT | CASRDRGGGNQPQHF
. | TRBD1 | TRBJ2-1 | TRBV24-1 | TGTGCCACCAGGGATAGACAGGGGATCCACAATGAGCAGTTCTTC | CATRDRQGIHNEQFF
few | . | TRBJ2-3 | TRBV30 | TGTGCCTGGAGTCCCCCAGGGATGGGCACAGATACGCAGTATTTT | CAWSPPGMGTDTQYF
. | . | TRBJ2-5 | TRBV24-1 | TGTGCCACCAGTGACCCAGGACGGGGGGCGGAGACCCAGTACTTC | CATSDPGRGAETQYF
. | TRBD1 | TRBJ1-3 | TRBV7-6 | TGTGCCAGCAGCCCGAGTAATGGACAGGGAAAGATGGATTTT | CASSPSNGQGKMDF
few | . | TRBJ1-1 | TRBV27 | TGTGCCAGCAGAAAGAGGGTAGGGCTGTCTGTCGACACTGAAGCTTTCTTT | CASRKRVGLSVDTEAFF
few | TRBD2 | TRBJ2-3 | TRBV14 | TGTGCCAGCAGCCCGGGGCTAGCGGGGGAACCAAGCACAGATACGCAGTATTTT | CASSPGLAGEPSTDTQYF
few | . | TRBJ1-2 | TRBV7-9 | TGTGCCAGCAGCCCGCCCATTTGGACTAACTATGGCTACACCTTC | CASSPPIWTNYGYTF
. | . | TRBJ2-7 | TRBV7-9 | TGTGCCAGCAGCTTAGGCCTAGCCAACCACTACGAGCAGTACTTC | CASSLGLANHYEQYF
few | TRBD1 | TRBJ2-7 | TRBV14 | TGTGCCAGCAGCCCGGGACAGATACTACGCGAGCAGTACTTC | CASSPGQILREQYF
. | TRBD1 | TRBJ1-1 | TRBV7-9 | TGTGCCAGCAGCTACCGCCTGACCGGACAGGACACTGAAGCTTTCTTT | CASSYRLTGQDTEAFF
. | . | TRBJ2-7 | TRBV29-1 | TGCAGCGTTGAAGAATGGTTTAAGGCAGGGGAGGGCTACGAGCAGTACTTC | CSVEEWFKAGEGYEQYF
. | TRBD1 | TRBJ2-4 | TRBV5-1 | TGCGCCAGCAGCATGGGACAGTCGGAAAACATTCAGTACTTC | CASSMGQSENIQYF
few | TRBD1 | TRBJ2-2 | TRBV6-5 | TGTGCCAGCAGTTACACACCGGGACAGGGTGGAACCGGGGAGCTGTTTTTT | CASSYTPGQGGTGELFF
. | TRBD1 | TRBJ1-2 | TRBV19 | TGTGCCAGTAGTATCCGACAGGGAGACGACTATGGCTACACCTTC | CASSIRQGDDYGYTF
. | TRBD2 | TRBJ2-7 | TRBV7-8 | TGTGCCAGCAGCCTGCGGACTAGCTCCTACGAGCAGTACTTC | CASSLRTSSYEQYF
. | . | TRBJ2-7 | TRBV4-3 | TGCGCCAGCAGCCAAGATATCTTAGCGGACTACGAGCAGTACTTC | CASSQDILADYEQYF
few | . | TRBJ2-7 | TRBV27 | TGTGCCAGCGGGTTAGGCGGGACCTCCTACGAGCAGTACTTC | CASGLGGTSYEQYF
. | TRBD2 | TRBJ2-7 | TRBV7-9 | TGTGCCAGCAGCTTAGCTTGGCGGGAGGCAACCTACGAGCAGTACTTC | CASSLAWREATYEQYF
many | . | TRBJ1-1 | TRBV6-2/TRBV6-3 | TGTGCTGGGCGAGGGGTTCTCACTGAAGCTTTCTTT | CAGRGVLTEAFF
. | TRBD2 | TRBJ2-6 | TRBV7-2 | TGTGCCAGCAGCTTAAGGGGACTAGCAAACTCTGGGGCCAACGTCCTGACTTTC | CASSLRGLANSGANVLTF
few | . | TRBJ2-1 | TRBV7-2 | TGTGCCAGCAGAAGGCGGGGTTACAATGAGCAGTTCTTC | CASRRRGYNEQFF
few | TRBD1 | TRBJ2-7 | TRBV12-3/TRBV12-4 | TGTGCCAGCAGTAAAGATATCACAGGGGGTTTAACCGAGCAGTACTTC | CASSKDITGGLTEQYF
few | TRBD2 | TRBJ2-1 | TRBV7-3 | TGTGCCAGCTCGAGACTAGCGGGCCACAATGAGCAGTTCTTC | CASSRLAGHNEQFF
few | . | TRBJ2-3 | TRBV24-1 | TGTGCCACCAGCATGGCGGGGTTCGGCACAGATACGCAGTATTTT | CATSMAGFGTDTQYF
. | . | TRBJ2-5 | TRBV30 | TGTGCCTGGAGTAGGCGGGAAAAAGAGACCCAGTACTTC | CAWSRREKETQYF
. | . | TRBJ1-2 | TRBV20-1 | TGCAGTGCTATCCCCCTGAGGGGGTCTTATGGCTACACCTTC | CSAIPLRGSYGYTF
. | . | TRBJ1-6 | TRBV12-3/TRBV12-4 | TGTGCCAGCGGGGTTCTTGGGTCACCCCTCCACTTT | CASGVLGSPLHF
. | . | TRBJ2-1 | TRBV5-8 | TGTGCCAGCAGCTCCACAGGGTACTCCTACAATGAGCAGTTCTTC | CASSSTGYSYNEQFF
few | . | TRBJ1-2 | TRBV20-1 | TGCAGTGCTGTACCGGGACATACTAACTATGGCTACACCTTC | CSAVPGHTNYGYTF
many | TRBD1 | TRBJ1-1 | TRBV10-3 | TGTGCCATCAGACGACAGGGGGCCTCAGAAGTTGATTTT | CAIRRQGASEVDF
few | TRBD1 | TRBJ2-3 | TRBV12-3/TRBV12-4 | TGTGCCAGCAGTCCCCGACAGGGGAGCACAGATACGCAGTATTTT | CASSPRQGSTDTQYF
. | . | TRBJ1-3 | TRBV30 | TGTGCCTGGAGTAACGGGGGCGGCATATATTTT | CAWSNGGGIYF
. | TRBD1 | TRBJ2-1 | TRBV5-4 | TGTGCCAGCAGCTTTGGACAGGGGCCCTACAATGAGCAGTTCTTC | CASSFGQGPYNEQFF
. | TRBD1 | TRBJ1-5 | TRBV29-1 | TGCAGCGTGTCGACAGGGGTTCTCAATCAGCCCCAGCATTTT | CSVSTGVLNQPQHF
many | TRBD2 | TRBJ2-7 | TRBV12-3/TRBV12-4 | TGTGCCAGCAGTTTAGCTTCTAGCGGGGCCTACGAGCAGTACTTC | CASSLASSGAYEQYF
. | . | TRBJ2-5 | TRBV1 | TGCACCAGCAGCCAGGGAGGGCCCCAGACCCAGTACTTC | CTSSQGGPQTQYF
. | . | TRBJ1-5 | TRBV19 | TGTGCCAGTAGTATTAGAGGGCCGGAGCAGCCCCAGCATTTT | CASSIRGPEQPQHF
once | . | TRBJ2-7 | TRBV18 | TGTGCCAGCTCCCCGGACAAAGCCTACGAGCAGTACTTC | CASSPDKAYEQYF
few | . | TRBJ1-5 | TRBV12-3/TRBV12-4 | TGTGCCAGCTGTATTGGGCGGATAACTGGGCAGCCCCAGCATTTT | CASCIGRITGQPQHF
few | TRBD2 | TRBJ2-7 | TRBV11-2 | TGTGCCAGCAGCTCAACTAGCGGGCTCTCCTACGAGCAGTACTTC | CASSSTSGLSYEQYF
few | . | TRBJ2-1 | TRBV6-5 | TGTGCCAGCAGTTACTCGTTCGGGGGCCATGAGCAGTTCTTC | CASSYSFGGHEQFF
. | . | TRBJ1-2 | TRBV24-1 | TGTGCCACCAGTGACAAAACCCCAGGGAGAGGCTATGGCTACACCTTC | CATSDKTPGRGYGYTF
. | . | TRBJ2-2 | TRBV19 | TGTGCCAGTAGTACCCCGGGGCAGAACACCGGGGAGCTGTTTTTT | CASSTPGQNTGELFF
. | TRBD2 | TRBJ2-3 | TRBV7-3 | TGTGCCAGCAGCCCCACGGGGGGGCCTGCAGATACGCAGTATTTT | CASSPTGGPADTQYF
. | . | TRBJ2-7 | TRBV5-5 | TGTGCCAGCAGGCCAACGGGGGTATCCTCCTACGAGCAGTACTTC | CASRPTGVSSYEQYF
many | . | TRBJ2-7 | TRBV5-4 | TGTGCCAGCAGCGTCCGGGACGCCTACGAGCAGTACTTC | CASSVRDAYEQYF
. | . | TRBJ2-4 | TRBV29-1 | TGCAGCGTTGATAGGATCAGGGTGGTAGGCAAAAACATTCAGTACTTC | CSVDRIRVVGKNIQYF
. | . | TRBJ2-7 | TRBV6-1 | TGTGCCAGCAGTGGTCCCGAGCGGGCGAGCACCTACGAGCAGTACTTC | CASSGPERASTYEQYF